The 10 T cell receptor beta chains below come from one sample, sequenced in a study of OX40 agonist ivuxolimab in advanced cancers. The assay was immunoSEQ multiplex PCR, and TCRdb's table has in-frame clones only and misses some. The top ten hold approximately 0.41% of the sample, which has 77,000 or so clones, around nine tenths seen once. The sequencing here drew on CD4+ or CD8+ T cells sorted from blood, taken in a trial of the OX40 agonist ivuxolimab. These TCRs come from an adult with an advanced solid tumor such as melanoma, head and neck, liver or kidney cancer.

This chain connects TRBV28 to TRBJ1-5; a weak D match, TRBD1 (5 bases). This CDR3 comprises 14 residues. Looked up from germline, CDR1 is MDHEN and CDR2 is SYDVKM. V was shortened by 2 bases and J by 7 bases, with 12 bases between the two germline ends. CDR3 DNA sequence: TGTGCCAGCAGTTTAAGGGGCTTGGAGCAGCCCCAGCATTTT. The encoded protein is CASSLRGLEQPQHF.

The chain couples TRBV27 to TRBJ1-2; 9 bases line up with TRBD1. J was trimmed by 2 bases and V by 6 bases; bases with no gene match: 4. The CDR3 totals 14 residues. Germline loops: CDR1 MNHEY, CDR2 SMNVEV (reference sequence). The CDR3 spells CASRGQGSNYGYTF. In DNA, the CDR3 is TGTGCCAGCAGAGGACAGGGGAGCAACTATGGCTACACCTTC.

This clone came up a few times. The chain joins TRBV28 to TRBJ2-7, with 8 nucleotides matching TRBD2. This CDR3 comprises 15 residues. V trimming: 1 base; J trimming: 2 bases; junction bases outside the gene matches: 4. CDR1 is MDHEN and CDR2 is SYDVKM in the germline V gene. In DNA form, the CDR3 reads TGTGCCAGCAGTTTATCGACGGGAGGGCCCTACGAGCAGTACTTC. Translated, it gives CASSLSTGGPYEQYF.

The chain is built from TRBV5-6 and TRBJ2-1; either TRBD1 or TRBD2 may fit D (5 bases each). With 5 bases removed from V and 2 bases from J, the gap between germline ends came to 11 bases. The CDR3 covers 14 residues. CDR1 SGHDT and CDR2 YYEEEE come from the germline V gene. The CDR3 sequence is CASRKRGAYNEQFF. DNA for the CDR3: TGTGCCAGCAGGAAGAGGGGCGCCTACAATGAGCAGTTCTTC.

The chain recombines TRBV5-1 with TRBJ2-1, with D unclear. The CDR3 totals 12 residues. The germline V and J ends were trimmed by 4 bases and 7 bases, with 9 bases remaining between them. Looked up from germline, CDR1 is SGHRS and CDR2 is YFSETQ. Here the CDR3 reads CASSPTQNEQFF. The DNA of the CDR3 is TGCGCCAGCAGCCCTACCCAAAATGAGCAGTTCTTC.

The J gene is TRBJ1-1, the V gene TRBV5-1; D uncertain. This CDR3 contains 14 residues. Germline lookup yields CDR1 SGHRS and CDR2 YFSETQ. Trimming shortened V by 6 bases and J by 5 bases, and 17 bases separated the two germline ends. The CDR3 region has the DNA TGCGCCAGCACCTCGGGTGTGGGATTGACTGAAGCTTTCTTT. Protein product: CASTSGVGLTEAFF.

This clone was recorded only once. The CDR3 loop reads CASIGAGRNNEQFF. In DNA form, the CDR3 reads TGTGCCAGTATAGGGGCAGGGAGGAACAATGAGCAGTTCTTC. This chain connects TRBV19 to TRBJ2-1; the D gene is possibly TRBD2 (6 bases). The CDR3 runs to 14 residues. V was shortened by 7 bases and J by 5 bases, with 15 bases between the two germline ends. Per germline, CDR1 LNHDA and CDR2 SQIVND (reference sequence).

The CDR3 nucleotides are TGCGCCAGCAGCTCGAACCAAGAGACCCAGTACTTC. This translates into CASSSNQETQYF. The rearrangement uses TRBV5-1 and TRBJ2-5; D unresolved. V lost 3 bases and J 0 bases, leaving 3 bases between the germline ends. The CDR3 loop spans 12 amino acids. CDR1 SGHRS and CDR2 YFSETQ come from the germline V gene.

This clone occurred once. V is TRBV28 and J is TRBJ2-4; D might be TRBD1 (7 bases). Germline V gives CDR1 MDHEN, CDR2 SYDVKM. Between the trimmed V and J ends, which lost 5 bases and 9 bases, there was a span of 20 bases. The CDR3 contains 15 residues. The chain's CDR3 is CASSPPLARGVIQYF. CDR3 in DNA: TGTGCCAGCAGTCCCCCCTTAGCCAGGGGGGTCATTCAGTACTTC.

The V call is TRBV7-2, the J call TRBJ2-5, with 9 bases that match TRBD1. Trimming took 5 bases from V and 2 from J; bases not matched to a gene: 6. The CDR3 is 15 residues long. Per germline, CDR1 SGHTA and CDR2 FQGNSA. The chain's CDR3 is CASSVNRGQQETQYF. CDR3 in DNA: TGTGCCAGCAGCGTCAACAGGGGGCAGCAAGAGACCCAGTACTTC.